The next 15 T cell receptor beta chains were all read from a single sample in a study of chemoradiotherapy in HPV16-positive cancers. The protocol was immunoSEQ multiplex PCR, while the TCRdb copy is restricted to in-frame clones and leaves out a portion. The sample has 6,600 or so clones; roughly 89% are singletons. This material consisted of tumor tissue, taken from a patient who underwent chemoradiotherapy. The receptor source for this set is a human donor with HPV-associated anogenital cancer.

A note on this clone: The junction and the germline gene differ at one end; a read error may be behind it. The genes are TRBV10-3 and TRBJ1-5; 8 nucleotides match TRBD1. CDR1 ENHRY and CDR2 SYGVKD come from the germline V gene. The CDR3 is 14 amino acids. The CDR3 reads CAISDRGSSQPQHF. The CDR3 coding sequence is TGTGCCATTAGTGACAGGGGAAGTAGTCAGCCCCAGCATTTT.

The chain joins TRBV4-3 to TRBJ2-7; 7 bases fit TRBD1. The germline gives CDR1 LGHNA, CDR2 YSLEER. J lost 3 bases, V lost 0 bases, and 5 bases had no gene match. This CDR3 contains 15 residues. CDR3 loop: CASSQDLTGDYEQYF. The CDR3 nucleotides read TGCGCCAGCAGCCAAGACCTTACAGGGGACTACGAGCAGTACTTC.

This rearrangement joins TRBV19 to TRBJ1-4; 7 bases agree with TRBD1. Losses at the gene ends were 4 bases for V and 6 bases for J; bases not matched to a gene: 14. The CDR3 covers 17 residues. Germline V CDR1 and CDR2: LNHDA, SQIVND (reference sequence). The CDR3 here is CASSTSDAGTDYEKLFF. The CDR3, as DNA: TGTGCCAGTAGTACCTCAGATGCCGGGACAGATTATGAAAAACTGTTTTTT. The whole variable domain, remainder taken from reference TRBV19 and TRBJ1-4, is DGGITQSPKYLFRKEGQNVTLSCEQNLNHDAMYWYRQDPGQGLRLIYYSQIVNDFQKGDIAEGYSVSREKKESFPLTVTSAQKNPTAFYLCASSTSDAGTDYEKLFFGSGTQLSVL.

V gene TRBV29-1 combines with J gene TRBJ2-7, with D perhaps TRBD1 (6 bases). CDR1 is SQVTM and CDR2 is ANQGSEA in the germline V gene. V was cut by 5 bases and J by 3 bases, with 14 bases left in between. CDR3 length: 13 amino acids. The CDR3 DNA sequence: TGCAGCGTTTGGGACACGAAGCACTACGAGCAGTACTTC. It specifies CSVWDTKHYEQYF.

The rearrangement uses TRBV14 and TRBJ2-7; 12 bases line up with TRBD1. V gave up 1 base and J gave up 3 bases; unmatched junction bases: 19. Germline CDR1 reads SGHDN; CDR2 reads FVKESK. This CDR3 comprises 21 residues. CDR3 nucleotides: TGTGCCAGCAGCCAAGGATCACGGGACAGGGGGCGCGGGAGATGGAACTACGAGCAGTACTTC. Its translation is CASSQGSRDRGRGRWNYEQYF.

The chain carries TRBV5-1 and TRBJ2-5; TRBD1 might be the D (5 bases). Germline assignment: CDR1 SGHRS and CDR2 YFSETQ. The CDR3 runs to 14 residues. Trimming took 0 bases from V and 5 from J, leaving 11 bases between them. CDR3 coding DNA: TGCGCCAGCAGCTTGGATGGGGCGAGGGAGACCCAGTACTTC. Amino acids: CASSLDGARETQYF.

This clone was seen a handful of times. The rearrangement joins TRBV2 to TRBJ1-5; no definite D call. Trimming cost V 7 bases and J 1 base, with 8 bases left between them. In germline, CDR1 is SNHLY, CDR2 FYNNEI. There are 13 residues in the CDR3. The CDR3, as DNA: TGTGCCAGCATCCAGGAAAGCAATCAGCCCCAGCATTTT. It codes for CASIQESNQPQHF.

V and J are TRBV2 and TRBJ1-2; no firm D call. Germline V lookup: CDR1 SNHLY, CDR2 FYNNEI. Trimming removed 7 bases at V and 0 bases at J, with 15 bases between. This CDR3 has 15 amino acids. Here the CDR3 DNA reads TGTGCCAGCACAAGAGGTCGTGAGCCTAACTATGGCTACACCTTC. Its translation is CASTRGREPNYGYTF. The complete variable domain, with remaining parts taken from reference TRBV2 and TRBJ1-2, reads EPEVTQTPSHQVTQMGQEVILRCVPISNHLYFYWYRQILGQKVEFLVSFYNNEISEKSEIFDDQFSVERPDGSNFTLKIRSTKLEDSAMYFCASTRGREPNYGYTFGSGTRLTVV.

The rearrangement uses TRBV30 and TRBJ2-3; D possibly corresponds to TRBD2 (5 bases). The germline V gene has CDR1 GTSNPN and CDR2 SVGIG (reference sequence). The CDR3 has 15 amino acids. The V end was cut by 3 bases, the J end by 4 bases, with 17 bases between. DNA for the CDR3: TGTGCCTGGAGCCTCCGGGGTCACGGGGCAGATACGCAGTATTTT. Protein sequence: CAWSLRGHGADTQYF.

The chain uses TRBV7-9 and TRBJ2-5; D may correspond to TRBD1 or TRBD2 (6 bases each). The V and J ends lost 1 base and 4 bases respectively, with 13 bases between them. Per the germline V gene, CDR1 is SEHNR and CDR2 is FQNEAQ (reference sequence). This CDR3 is built from 15 residues. This CDR3 reads CASSLGWGAGETQYF. Here the CDR3 DNA reads TGTGCCAGCAGCTTAGGTTGGGGGGCTGGAGAGACCCAGTACTTC.

This clone was found a few times. This chain links TRBV7-9 with TRBJ2-3; TRBD2 aligns across 9 bases. The CDR3 has 19 amino acids. V was clipped by 4 bases and J by 0 bases; unmatched bases: 14. Germline V gene lookup returns CDR1 SEHNR and CDR2 FQNEAQ (reference sequence). The CDR3 spells CASSSSEGGRAPSTDTQYF. The CDR3 DNA reads as TGTGCCAGCAGCTCGTCTGAGGGCGGGAGGGCCCCAAGCACAGATACGCAGTATTTT.

The chain is built from TRBV7-2 and TRBJ1-5, with 10 bases that match TRBD1. Unmatched junction bases numbered 4, after V lost 4 bases and J lost 4 bases. This CDR3 has 15 residues. CDR1 is SGHTA, CDR2 FQGNSA, per germline. The CDR3 loop is CASSWTGGVNQPQHF. The CDR3 nucleotides are TGTGCCAGCAGCTGGACAGGGGGGGTTAATCAGCCCCAGCATTTT.

The gene calls are TRBV5-5 and TRBJ2-1; no clear D gene. V was cut by 2 bases and J by 6 bases, with 12 bases left in between. The germline CDR1 and CDR2 sequences are SGHKS and YYEKEE (reference sequence). The CDR3 has 14 amino acids. CDR3 protein: CASSFYWSGNEQFF. CDR3 nucleotide sequence: TGTGCCAGCAGCTTCTACTGGTCGGGCAATGAGCAGTTCTTC.

The chain carries TRBV30 and TRBJ2-1, with 7 bases lining up with TRBD2. CDR1 is GTSNPN and CDR2 is SVGIG in the germline V gene (reference sequence). V lost 5 bases, J lost 5 bases, and 0 bases stayed unmatched. The CDR3 length is 11 residues. The CDR3 is CAWGGDNEQFF. The CDR3 bases are TGTGCCTGGGGGGGGGACAATGAGCAGTTCTTC.

V is TRBV5-1 and J is TRBJ2-7; D unclear. In germline, CDR1 is SGHRS, CDR2 YFSETQ. Deletions cut 0 bases from V and 4 bases from J, with 11 bases between. The CDR3 has 14 residues. The CDR3 coding sequence is TGCGCCAGCAGCTTGGATAACGGGCAATACGAGCAGTACTTC. It is translated as CASSLDNGQYEQYF.